This T cell receptor (beta chain) was profiled in a study of PD-1 blockade in classical Hodgkin lymphoma. The sample's time point: cycle 4 day 1 (C4D1), after more than 5 weeks of nivolumab. In every patient, relapse followed autologous stem cell transplantation, while exposure to brentuximab vedotin differed. Magnetic negative selection was used to purify CD4+ T cells from PBMCs that had been thawed. Generated by immunoSEQ multiplex PCR, the TCRdb table keeps only in-frame clones and is missing some. The sample has about 18,000 clones; roughly 79% are singletons. This clone was seen once. This CDR3 contains 15 residues. Between the trimmed V and J ends, which lost 6 bases and 1 base, there was a span of 16 bases.

This chain links TRBV6-7 with TRBJ2-7; D call uncertain. TRBV6-7 is given ORF status, its function remaining uncertain. The sequencing here drew on CD4+ T cells from blood, taken before the fourth cycle of nivolumab. This clonotype was sampled from a human donor with classical Hodgkin lymphoma. CDR3 coding DNA: TGTGCCAGCAGAACCAGACCCCGCAGGTCCTACGAGCAGTACTTC. Protein product: CASRTRPRRSYEQYF.